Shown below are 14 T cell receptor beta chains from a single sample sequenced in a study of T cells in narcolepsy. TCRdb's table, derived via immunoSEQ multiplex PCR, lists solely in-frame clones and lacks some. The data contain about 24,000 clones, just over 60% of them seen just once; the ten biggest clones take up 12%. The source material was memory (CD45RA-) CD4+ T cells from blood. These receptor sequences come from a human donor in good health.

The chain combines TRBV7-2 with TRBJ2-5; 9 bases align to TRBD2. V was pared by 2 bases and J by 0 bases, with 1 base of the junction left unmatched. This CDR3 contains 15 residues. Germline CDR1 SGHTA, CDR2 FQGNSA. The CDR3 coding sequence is TGTGCCAGCAGCTTAACTAGCGGGCACCAAGAGACCCAGTACTTC. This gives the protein CASSLTSGHQETQYF.

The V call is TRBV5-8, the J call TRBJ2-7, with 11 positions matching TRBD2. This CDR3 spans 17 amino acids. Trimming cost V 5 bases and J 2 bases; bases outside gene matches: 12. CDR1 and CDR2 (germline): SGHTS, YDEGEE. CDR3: CASSYTSGSPRAYEQYF. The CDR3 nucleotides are TGTGCCAGCAGTTATACTAGCGGGAGCCCCCGCGCCTACGAGCAGTACTTC.

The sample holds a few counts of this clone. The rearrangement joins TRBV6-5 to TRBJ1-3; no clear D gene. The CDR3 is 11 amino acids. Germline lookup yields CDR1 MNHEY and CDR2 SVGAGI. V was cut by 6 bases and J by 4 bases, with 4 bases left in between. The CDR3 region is CASSVGNTIYF. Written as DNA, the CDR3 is TGTGCCAGCAGCGTAGGAAACACCATATATTTT.

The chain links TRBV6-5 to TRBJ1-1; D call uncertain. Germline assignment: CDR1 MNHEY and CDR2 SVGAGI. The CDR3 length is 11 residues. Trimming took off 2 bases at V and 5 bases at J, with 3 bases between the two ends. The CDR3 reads CASSYGTEAFF. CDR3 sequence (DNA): TGTGCCAGCAGTTACGGGACTGAAGCTTTCTTT.

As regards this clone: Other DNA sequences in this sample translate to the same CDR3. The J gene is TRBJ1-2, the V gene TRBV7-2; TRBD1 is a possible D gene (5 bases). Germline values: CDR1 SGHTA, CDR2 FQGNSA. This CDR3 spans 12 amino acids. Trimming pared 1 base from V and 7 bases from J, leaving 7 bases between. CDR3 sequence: CASSLGGGGYTF. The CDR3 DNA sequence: TGTGCCAGCAGCTTAGGTGGGGGTGGCTACACCTTC.

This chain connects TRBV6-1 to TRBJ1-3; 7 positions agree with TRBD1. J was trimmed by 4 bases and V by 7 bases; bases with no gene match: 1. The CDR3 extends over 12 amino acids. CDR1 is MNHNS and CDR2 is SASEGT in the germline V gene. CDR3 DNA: TGTGCCAGCAAGGGGGCGGGAAACACCATATATTTT. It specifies CASKGAGNTIYF.

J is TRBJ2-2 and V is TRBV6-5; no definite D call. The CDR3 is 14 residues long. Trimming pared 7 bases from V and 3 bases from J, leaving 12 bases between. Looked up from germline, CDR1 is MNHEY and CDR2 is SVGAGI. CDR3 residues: CASTELGYTGELFF. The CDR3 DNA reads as TGTGCCAGCACCGAACTGGGTTACACCGGGGAGCTGTTTTTT.

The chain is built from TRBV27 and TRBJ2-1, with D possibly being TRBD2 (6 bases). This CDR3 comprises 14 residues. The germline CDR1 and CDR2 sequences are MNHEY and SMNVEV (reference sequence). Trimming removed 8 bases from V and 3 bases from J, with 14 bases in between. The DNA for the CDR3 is TGTGCCAGCTCCCTCCGGGAGCACTACAATGAGCAGTTCTTC. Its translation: CASSLREHYNEQFF.

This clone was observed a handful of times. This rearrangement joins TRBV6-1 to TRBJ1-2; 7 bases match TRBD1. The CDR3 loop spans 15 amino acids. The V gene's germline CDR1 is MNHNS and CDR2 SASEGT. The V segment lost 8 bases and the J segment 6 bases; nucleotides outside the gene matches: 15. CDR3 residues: CASRRDRESSHGYTF. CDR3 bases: TGTGCCAGCCGGCGTGACAGGGAATCGTCGCATGGCTACACCTTC.

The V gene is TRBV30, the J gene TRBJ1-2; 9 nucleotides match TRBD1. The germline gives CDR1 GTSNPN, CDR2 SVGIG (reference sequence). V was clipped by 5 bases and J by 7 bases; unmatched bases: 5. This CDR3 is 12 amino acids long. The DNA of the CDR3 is TGTGCCTGGGGGGGACAGGGAGGTGGCTACACCTTC. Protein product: CAWGGQGGGYTF.

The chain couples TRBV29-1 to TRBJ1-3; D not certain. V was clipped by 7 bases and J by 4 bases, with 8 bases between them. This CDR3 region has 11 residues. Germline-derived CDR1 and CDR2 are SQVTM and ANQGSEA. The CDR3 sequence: CSGTQGNTIYF. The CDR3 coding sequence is TGCAGCGGCACTCAGGGAAACACCATATATTTT.

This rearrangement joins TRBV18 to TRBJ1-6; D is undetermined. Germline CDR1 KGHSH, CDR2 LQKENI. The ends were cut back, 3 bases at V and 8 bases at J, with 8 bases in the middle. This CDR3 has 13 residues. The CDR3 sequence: CASSPVSDSPLHF. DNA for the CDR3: TGTGCCAGCTCACCTGTAAGTGATTCACCCCTCCACTTT.

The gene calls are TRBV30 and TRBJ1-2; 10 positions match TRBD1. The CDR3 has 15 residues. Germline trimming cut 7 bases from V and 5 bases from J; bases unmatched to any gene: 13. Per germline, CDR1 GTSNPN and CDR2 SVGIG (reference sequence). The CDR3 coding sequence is TGTGCCTTAAAGACCGGACAGGGGGAGAGGTATGGCTACACCTTC. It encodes CALKTGQGERYGYTF.

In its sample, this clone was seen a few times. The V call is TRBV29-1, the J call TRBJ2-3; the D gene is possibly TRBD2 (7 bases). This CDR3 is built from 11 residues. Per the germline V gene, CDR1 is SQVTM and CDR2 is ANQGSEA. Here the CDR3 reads CSGGGPDTQYF. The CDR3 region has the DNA TGCAGTGGGGGGGGGCCAGATACGCAGTATTTT.